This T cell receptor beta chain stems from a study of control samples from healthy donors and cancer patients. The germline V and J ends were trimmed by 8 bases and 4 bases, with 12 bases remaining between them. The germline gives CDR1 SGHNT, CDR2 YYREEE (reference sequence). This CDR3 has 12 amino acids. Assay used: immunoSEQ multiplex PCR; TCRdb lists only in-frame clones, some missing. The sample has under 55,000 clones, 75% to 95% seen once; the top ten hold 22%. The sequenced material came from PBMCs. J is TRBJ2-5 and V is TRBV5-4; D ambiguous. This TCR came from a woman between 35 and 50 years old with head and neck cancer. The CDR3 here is CARGRDGETQYF. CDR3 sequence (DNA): TGTGCCAGGGGTAGGGATGGAGAGACCCAGTACTTC.